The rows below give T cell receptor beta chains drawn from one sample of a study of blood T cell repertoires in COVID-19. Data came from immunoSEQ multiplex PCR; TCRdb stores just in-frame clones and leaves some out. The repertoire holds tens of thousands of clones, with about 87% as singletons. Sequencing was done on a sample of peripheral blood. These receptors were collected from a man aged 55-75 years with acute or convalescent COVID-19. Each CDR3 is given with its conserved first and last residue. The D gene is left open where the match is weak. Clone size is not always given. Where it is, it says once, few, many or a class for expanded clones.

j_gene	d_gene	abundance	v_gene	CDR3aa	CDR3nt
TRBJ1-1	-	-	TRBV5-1	CASSLGEGTEAFF	TGCGCCAGCAGCTTGGGGGAGGGCACTGAAGCTTTCTTT
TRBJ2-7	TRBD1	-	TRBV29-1	CSVEGGRDSPYEQYF	TGCAGCGTTGAAGGTGGCAGGGACAGTCCCTACGAGCAGTACTTC
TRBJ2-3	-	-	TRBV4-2	CASSQDPRSGDTQYF	TGTGCCAGCAGCCAAGATCCTCGGAGCGGGGATACGCAGTATTTT
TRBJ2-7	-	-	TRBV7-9	CASSPLVGALGEQYF	TGTGCCAGCAGCCCACTTGTTGGGGCTCTAGGCGAGCAGTACTTC
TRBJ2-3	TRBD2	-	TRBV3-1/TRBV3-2	CASSQWTSVTDTQYF	TGTGCCAGCAGCCAATGGACTAGCGTCACAGATACGCAGTATTTT
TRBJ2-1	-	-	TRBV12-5	CASGLSRNEQFF	TGTGCTAGTGGTTTGTCCCGCAATGAGCAGTTCTTC
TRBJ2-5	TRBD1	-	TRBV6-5	CASTWGQGKAQYF	TGTGCCAGCACCTGGGGACAGGGAAAGGCCCAGTACTTC
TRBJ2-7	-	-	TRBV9	CASSPRSYEQYF	TGTGCCAGCAGCCCTCGGTCCTACGAGCAGTACTTC
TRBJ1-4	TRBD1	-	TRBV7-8	CASSLFLPGQGRYEKLFF	TGTGCCAGCAGCTTATTTCTCCCGGGACAGGGGCGGTATGAAAAACTGTTTTTT
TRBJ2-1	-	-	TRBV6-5	CASSYSSDGVNEQFF	TGTGCCAGCAGTTACTCTAGCGATGGGGTCAATGAGCAGTTCTTC
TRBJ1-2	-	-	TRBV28	CATRSGNGYTF	TGTGCCACCAGATCCGGGAATGGCTACACCTTC
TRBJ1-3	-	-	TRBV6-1	CASSPGNSGNTIYF	TGTGCCAGCAGTCCAGGGAACTCTGGAAACACCATATATTTT
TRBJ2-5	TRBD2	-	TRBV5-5	CASSTTGTREETQYF	TGTGCCAGCAGCACTACCGGGACTAGGGAAGAGACCCAGTACTTC
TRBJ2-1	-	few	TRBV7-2	CASSLDTSRNNEQFF	TGTGCCAGCAGCTTAGATACTAGCCGGAACAATGAGCAGTTCTTC
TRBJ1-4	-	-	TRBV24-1	CATSGGATTNEKLFF	TGTGCCACCAGCGGGGGGGCGACAACTAATGAAAAACTGTTTTTT
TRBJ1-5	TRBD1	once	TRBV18	CASSPVRGDQPQHF	TGTGCCAGCTCACCTGTCAGGGGGGATCAGCCCCAGCATTTT
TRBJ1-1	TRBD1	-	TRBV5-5	CASSLRTGEYTEAFF	TGTGCCAGCAGCTTGAGGACAGGGGAGTACACTGAAGCTTTCTTT
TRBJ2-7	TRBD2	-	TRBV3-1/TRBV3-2	CASTPPASGLAGSEQYF	TGTGCCAGCACCCCACCAGCCTCGGGACTAGCGGGCAGCGAGCAGTACTTC
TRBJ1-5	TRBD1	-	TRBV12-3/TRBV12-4	CASSLGQGIPQHF	TGTGCCAGCAGCTTGGGACAGGGGATCCCCCAGCATTTT
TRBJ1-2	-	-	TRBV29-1	CSVERTEGYTF	TGCAGCGTTGAAAGGACAGAAGGCTACACCTTC
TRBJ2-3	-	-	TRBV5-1	CASKSFGGTDTQYF	TGCGCCAGCAAGTCATTCGGGGGCACAGATACGCAGTATTTT
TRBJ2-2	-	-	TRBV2	CASSTGPGYTGELFF	TGTGCCAGCAGTACTGGACCAGGGTACACCGGGGAGCTGTTTTTT
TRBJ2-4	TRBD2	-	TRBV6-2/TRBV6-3	CASSYSIGLAGGNLAKNIQYF	TGTGCCAGCAGTTACTCGATCGGGCTAGCGGGAGGCAACTTAGCCAAAAACATTCAGTACTTC
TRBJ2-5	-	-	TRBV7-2	CASSFSTTQETQYF	TGTGCCAGCAGCTTTTCAACTACCCAAGAGACCCAGTACTTC
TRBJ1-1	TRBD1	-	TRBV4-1	CASSRGGGGADSAFF	TGCGCCAGCAGCCGAGGTGGAGGGGGCGCCGACTCAGCTTTCTTT
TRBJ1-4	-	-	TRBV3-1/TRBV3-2	CASSVRDREKLFF	TGTGCCAGCAGCGTCAGGGATCGTGAAAAACTGTTTTTT
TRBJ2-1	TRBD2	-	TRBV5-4	CASSLGGGSGRALEQFF	TGTGCCAGCAGCTTGGGAGGTGGTAGCGGGAGAGCCTTAGAGCAGTTCTTC
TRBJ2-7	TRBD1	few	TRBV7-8	CASSRTGQGTYEQYF	TGTGCCAGCAGCCGGACGGGACAGGGGACCTACGAGCAGTACTTC
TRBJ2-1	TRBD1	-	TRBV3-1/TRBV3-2	CASSQMIRQGAGNEQFF	TGTGCCAGCAGCCAAATGATCAGACAGGGGGCGGGCAATGAGCAGTTCTTC
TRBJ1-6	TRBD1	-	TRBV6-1	CASSALPGTGDSPLHF	TGTGCCAGCAGTGCCCTCCCTGGGACAGGGGATTCACCCCTCCACTTT
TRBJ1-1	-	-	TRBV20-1	CSARGATEAFF	TGCAGTGCTAGGGGGGCCACTGAAGCTTTCTTT
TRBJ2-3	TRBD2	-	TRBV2	CASSLGGGSTDTQYF	TGTGCCAGCAGCTTGGGGGGAGGGAGCACAGATACGCAGTATTTT
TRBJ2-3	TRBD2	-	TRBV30	CAWSPRGGDTQYF	TGTGCCTGGAGTCCTCGGGGGGGAGATACGCAGTATTTT
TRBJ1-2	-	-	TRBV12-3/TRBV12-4	CASSFRANYGYTF	TGTGCCAGCAGTTTCCGGGCTAACTATGGCTACACCTTC
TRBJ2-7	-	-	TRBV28	CASGLSDSLKGYEQYF	TGTGCCAGCGGATTAAGCGACAGTCTGAAGGGATACGAGCAGTACTTC
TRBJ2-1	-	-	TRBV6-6	CASSSRLVHEQFF	TGTGCCAGCAGTTCAAGACTAGTCCATGAGCAGTTCTTC
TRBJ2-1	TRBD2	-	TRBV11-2	CASSQGLAGEVLFF	TGTGCCAGCAGCCAGGGACTAGCGGGGGAGGTTTTGTTCTTC